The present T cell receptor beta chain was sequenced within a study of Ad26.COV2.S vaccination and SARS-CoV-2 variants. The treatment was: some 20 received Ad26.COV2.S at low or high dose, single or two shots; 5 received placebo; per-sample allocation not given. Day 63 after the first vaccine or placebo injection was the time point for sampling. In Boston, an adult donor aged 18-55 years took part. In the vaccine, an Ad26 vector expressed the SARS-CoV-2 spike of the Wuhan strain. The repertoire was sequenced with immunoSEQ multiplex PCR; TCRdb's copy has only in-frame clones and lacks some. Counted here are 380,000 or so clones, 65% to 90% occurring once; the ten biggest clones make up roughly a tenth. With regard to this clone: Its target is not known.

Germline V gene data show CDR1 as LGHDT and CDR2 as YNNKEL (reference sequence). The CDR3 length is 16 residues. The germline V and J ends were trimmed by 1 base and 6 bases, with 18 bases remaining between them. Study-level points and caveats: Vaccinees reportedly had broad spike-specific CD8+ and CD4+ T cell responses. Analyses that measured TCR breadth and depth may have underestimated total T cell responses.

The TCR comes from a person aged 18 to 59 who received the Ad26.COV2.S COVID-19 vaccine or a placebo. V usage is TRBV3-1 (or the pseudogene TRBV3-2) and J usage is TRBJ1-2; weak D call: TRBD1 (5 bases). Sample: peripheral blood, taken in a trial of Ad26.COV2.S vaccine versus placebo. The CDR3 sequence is CASSQGGTWRGNGYTF. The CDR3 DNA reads TGTGCCAGCAGCCAAGGCGGGACTTGGAGGGGTAATGGCTACACCTTC.